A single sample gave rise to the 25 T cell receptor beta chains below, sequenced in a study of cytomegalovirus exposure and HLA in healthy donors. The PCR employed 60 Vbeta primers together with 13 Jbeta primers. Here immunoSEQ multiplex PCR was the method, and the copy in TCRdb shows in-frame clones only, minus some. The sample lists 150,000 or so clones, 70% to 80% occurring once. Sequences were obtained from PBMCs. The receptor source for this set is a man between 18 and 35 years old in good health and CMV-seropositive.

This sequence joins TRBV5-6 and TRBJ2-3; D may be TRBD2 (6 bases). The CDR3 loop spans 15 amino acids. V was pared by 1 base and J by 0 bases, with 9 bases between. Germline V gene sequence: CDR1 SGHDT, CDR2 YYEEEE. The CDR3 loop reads CASSLWGVSTDTQYF. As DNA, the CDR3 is TGTGCCAGCAGCTTGTGGGGGGTGAGCACAGATACGCAGTATTTT.

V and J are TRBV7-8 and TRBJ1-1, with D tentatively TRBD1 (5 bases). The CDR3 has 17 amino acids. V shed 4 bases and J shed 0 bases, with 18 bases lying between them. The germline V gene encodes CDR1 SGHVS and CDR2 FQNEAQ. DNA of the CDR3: TGTGCCAGCAGCTCCCGCGACCGGGGGACCATGAACACTGAAGCTTTCTTT. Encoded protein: CASSSRDRGTMNTEAFF.

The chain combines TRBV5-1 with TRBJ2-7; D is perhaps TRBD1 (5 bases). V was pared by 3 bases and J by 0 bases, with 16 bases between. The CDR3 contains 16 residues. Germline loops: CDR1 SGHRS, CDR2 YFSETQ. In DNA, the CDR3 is TGCGCCAGCAGCTGGGCGGACACAACCAACTCCTACGAGCAGTACTTC. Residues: CASSWADTTNSYEQYF.

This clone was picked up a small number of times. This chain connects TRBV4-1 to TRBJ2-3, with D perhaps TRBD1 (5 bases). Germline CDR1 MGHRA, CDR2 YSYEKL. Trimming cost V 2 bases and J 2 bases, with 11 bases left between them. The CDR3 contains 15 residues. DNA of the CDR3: TGCGCCAGCAGCCAAAGACAGAGTTACACAGATACGCAGTATTTT. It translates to CASSQRQSYTDTQYF.

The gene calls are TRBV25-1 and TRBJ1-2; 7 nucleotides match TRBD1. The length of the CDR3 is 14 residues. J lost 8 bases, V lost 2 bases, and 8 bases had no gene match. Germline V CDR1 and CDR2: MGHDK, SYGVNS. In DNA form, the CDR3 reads TGTGCCAGCAGTGAACCAGGGGGAAAGGACGGCTACACCTTC. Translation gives CASSEPGGKDGYTF.

In nucleotides, the CDR3 is TGTGCCAGCAGTTTATCGGGGGGGAGTGGCTCCTACAATGAGCAGTTCTTC. This sequence encodes CASSLSGGSGSYNEQFF. The chain combines TRBV27 with TRBJ2-1, with 7 bases that match TRBD2. Unmatched junction bases numbered 5, after V lost 0 bases and J lost 0 bases. This CDR3 comprises 17 residues. In germline, CDR1 is MNHEY, CDR2 SMNVEV (reference sequence).

CDR3: CASSSGTSFFAEAFF. The CDR3, as DNA: TGTGCCAGCAGCTCTGGGACATCTTTTTTCGCTGAAGCTTTCTTT. This chain connects TRBV9 to TRBJ1-1; tentatively, D is TRBD1 (6 bases). Germline V gene lookup returns CDR1 SGDLS and CDR2 YYNGEE. V was cut by 4 bases and J by 6 bases, with 19 bases left in between. This CDR3 contains 15 residues.

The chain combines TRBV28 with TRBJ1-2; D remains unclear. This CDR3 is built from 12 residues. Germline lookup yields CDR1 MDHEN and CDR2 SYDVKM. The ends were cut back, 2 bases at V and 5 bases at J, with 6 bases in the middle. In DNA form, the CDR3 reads TGTGCCAGCAGTTTAGGAGGGTATGGCTACACCTTC. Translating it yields CASSLGGYGYTF.

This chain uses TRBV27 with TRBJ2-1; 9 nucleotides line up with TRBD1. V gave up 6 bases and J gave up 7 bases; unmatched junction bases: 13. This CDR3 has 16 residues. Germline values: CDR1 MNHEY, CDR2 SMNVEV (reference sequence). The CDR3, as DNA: TGTGCCAGCAGCGTGGTGGGGACAGGGAGCATGAATGAGCAGTTCTTC. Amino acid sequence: CASSVVGTGSMNEQFF.

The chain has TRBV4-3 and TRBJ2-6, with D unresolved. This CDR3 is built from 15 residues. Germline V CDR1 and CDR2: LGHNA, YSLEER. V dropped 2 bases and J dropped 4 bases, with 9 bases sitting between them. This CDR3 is CASSQTATGANVLTF. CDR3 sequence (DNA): TGCGCCAGCAGCCAAACAGCTACAGGGGCCAACGTCCTGACTTTC.

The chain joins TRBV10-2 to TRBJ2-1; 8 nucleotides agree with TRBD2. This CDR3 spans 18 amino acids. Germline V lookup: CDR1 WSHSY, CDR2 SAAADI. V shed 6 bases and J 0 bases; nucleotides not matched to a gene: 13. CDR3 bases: TGCGCCAGCAGCCGAATTTCTCCGAGCGGGAGCTCCTACAATGAGCAGTTCTTC. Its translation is CASSRISPSGSSYNEQFF.

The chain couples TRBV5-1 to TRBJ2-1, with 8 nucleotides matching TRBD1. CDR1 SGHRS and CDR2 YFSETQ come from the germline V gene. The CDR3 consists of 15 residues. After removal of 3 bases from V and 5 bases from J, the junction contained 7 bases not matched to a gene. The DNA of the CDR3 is TGCGCCAGCAGCTCCTCGGGGACAGGCCACAATGAGCAGTTCTTC. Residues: CASSSSGTGHNEQFF.

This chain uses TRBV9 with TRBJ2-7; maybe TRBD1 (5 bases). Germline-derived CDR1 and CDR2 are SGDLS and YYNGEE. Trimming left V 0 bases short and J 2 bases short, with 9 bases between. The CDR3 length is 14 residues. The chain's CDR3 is CASSVADSAYEQYF. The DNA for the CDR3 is TGTGCCAGCAGCGTAGCTGACAGCGCCTACGAGCAGTACTTC.

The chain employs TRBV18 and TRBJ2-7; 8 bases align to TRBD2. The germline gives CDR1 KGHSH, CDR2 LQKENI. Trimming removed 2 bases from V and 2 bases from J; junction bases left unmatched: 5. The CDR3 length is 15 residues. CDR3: CASSPIGRDPYEQYF. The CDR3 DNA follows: TGTGCCAGCTCACCAATCGGGAGGGACCCCTACGAGCAGTACTTC.

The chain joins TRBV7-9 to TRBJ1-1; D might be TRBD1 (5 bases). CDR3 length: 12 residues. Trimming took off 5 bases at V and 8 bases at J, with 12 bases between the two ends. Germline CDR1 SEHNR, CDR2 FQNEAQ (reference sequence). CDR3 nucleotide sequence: TGTGCCAGCAGCAACCGACAGAACGAAGCTTTCTTT. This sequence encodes CASSNRQNEAFF. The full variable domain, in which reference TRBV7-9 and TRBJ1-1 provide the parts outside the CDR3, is DTGVSQNPRHKITKRGQNVTFRCDPISEHNRLYWYRQTLGQGPEFLTYFQNEAQLEKSRLLSDRFSAERPKGSFSTLEIQRTEQGDSAMYLCASSNRQNEAFFGQGTRLTVV.

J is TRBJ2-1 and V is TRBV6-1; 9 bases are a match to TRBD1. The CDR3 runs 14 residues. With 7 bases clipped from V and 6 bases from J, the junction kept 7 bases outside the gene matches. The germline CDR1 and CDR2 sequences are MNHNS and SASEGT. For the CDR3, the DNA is TGTGCCAGCAATCGGGACAGGGTTTCCAATGAGCAGTTCTTC. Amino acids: CASNRDRVSNEQFF.

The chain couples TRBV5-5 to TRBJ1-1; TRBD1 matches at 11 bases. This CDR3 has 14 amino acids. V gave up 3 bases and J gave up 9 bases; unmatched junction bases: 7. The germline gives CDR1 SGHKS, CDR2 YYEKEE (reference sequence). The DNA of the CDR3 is TGTGCCAGCAGCTATCCGGGACAGGGGGGGCAAGCTTTCTTT. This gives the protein CASSYPGQGGQAFF.

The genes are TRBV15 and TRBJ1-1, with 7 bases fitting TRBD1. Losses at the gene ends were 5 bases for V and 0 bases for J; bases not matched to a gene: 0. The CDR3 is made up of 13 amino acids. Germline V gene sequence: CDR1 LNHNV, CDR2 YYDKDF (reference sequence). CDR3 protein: CATSGQVNTEAFF. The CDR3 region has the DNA TGTGCCACCAGCGGACAGGTGAACACTGAAGCTTTCTTT.

DNA for the CDR3: TGTGCCAGTAGTTGGCAGAACACCGGGGAGCTGTTTTTT. The encoded protein is CASSWQNTGELFF. This chain joins TRBV19 and TRBJ2-2; D ambiguous. The CDR3 contains 13 residues. The V gene's germline CDR1 is LNHDA and CDR2 SQIVND (reference sequence). V dropped 5 bases and J dropped 1 base, with 5 bases sitting between them.

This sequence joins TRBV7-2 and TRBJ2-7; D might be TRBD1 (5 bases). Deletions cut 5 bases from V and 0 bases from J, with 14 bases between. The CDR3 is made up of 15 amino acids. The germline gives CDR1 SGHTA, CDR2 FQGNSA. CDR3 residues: CASSLPQGHSYEQYF. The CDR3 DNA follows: TGTGCCAGCAGCCTACCTCAGGGCCACTCCTACGAGCAGTACTTC.

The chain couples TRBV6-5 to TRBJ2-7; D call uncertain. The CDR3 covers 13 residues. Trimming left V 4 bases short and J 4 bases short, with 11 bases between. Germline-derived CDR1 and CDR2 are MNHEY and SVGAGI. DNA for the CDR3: TGTGCCAGCAGTTCTTATCAGAATTACGAGCAGTACTTC. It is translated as CASSSYQNYEQYF.

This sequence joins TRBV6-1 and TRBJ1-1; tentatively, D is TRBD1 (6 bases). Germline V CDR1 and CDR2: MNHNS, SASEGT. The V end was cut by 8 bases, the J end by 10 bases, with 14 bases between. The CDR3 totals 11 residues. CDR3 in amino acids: CASSGNRAAFF. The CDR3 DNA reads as TGTGCCAGCTCGGGCAACAGGGCAGCTTTCTTT.

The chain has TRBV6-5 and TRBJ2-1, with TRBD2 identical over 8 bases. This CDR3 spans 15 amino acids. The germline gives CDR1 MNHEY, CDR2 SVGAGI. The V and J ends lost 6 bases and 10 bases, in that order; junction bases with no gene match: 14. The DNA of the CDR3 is TGTGCCAGCAGCCAGGAAGGTAGCGGGATACACGAGCAGTTCTTC. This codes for CASSQEGSGIHEQFF.

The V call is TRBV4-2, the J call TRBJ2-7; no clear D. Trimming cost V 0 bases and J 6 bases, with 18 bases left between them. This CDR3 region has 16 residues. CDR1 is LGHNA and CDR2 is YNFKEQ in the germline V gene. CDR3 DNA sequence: TGTGCCAGCAGCCAAGACTATGCCGCTACCCCCTCCGAGCAGTACTTC. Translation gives CASSQDYAATPSEQYF.

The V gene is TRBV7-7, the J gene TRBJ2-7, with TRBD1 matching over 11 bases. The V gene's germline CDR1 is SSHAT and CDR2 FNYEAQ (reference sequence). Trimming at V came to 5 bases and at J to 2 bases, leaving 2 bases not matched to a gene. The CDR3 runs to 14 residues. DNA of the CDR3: TGTGCCAGCAGCCAGGGACAGGGGGCCTACGAGCAGTACTTC. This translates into CASSQGQGAYEQYF.